What follows are 2 T cell receptor beta chains derived from one specimen sequenced in a study of T cells in narcolepsy. The table came from immunoSEQ multiplex PCR; TCRdb's copy has only in-frame clones and leaves some out. The sample lists 25,000 to 35,000 clones, roughly three quarters occurring once. Sequenced input: CD45RA- memory CD4+ T cells from PBMCs. The receptors were gathered from a human donor with narcolepsy.

This clone was seen once. This sequence joins TRBV14 and TRBJ2-3, with D unresolved. The CDR3 contains 12 residues. Trimming took 4 bases from V and 7 from J, leaving 9 bases between them. Looked up from germline, CDR1 is SGHDN and CDR2 is FVKESK. In DNA, the CDR3 is TGTGCCAGCAGCCCCCGGGTATATACGCAGTATTTT. It yields the protein CASSPRVYTQYF.

The chain recombines TRBV5-3 with TRBJ2-2; no definite D call. TRBV5-3 is recorded as an ORF, its role being uncertain. The CDR3 consists of 11 residues. Trimming shortened V by 7 bases and J by 6 bases, and 7 bases separated the two germline ends. The CDR3 coding sequence is TGTGCCAGATGCGTCTCCGGGGAGCTGTTTTTT. This sequence encodes CARCVSGELFF.